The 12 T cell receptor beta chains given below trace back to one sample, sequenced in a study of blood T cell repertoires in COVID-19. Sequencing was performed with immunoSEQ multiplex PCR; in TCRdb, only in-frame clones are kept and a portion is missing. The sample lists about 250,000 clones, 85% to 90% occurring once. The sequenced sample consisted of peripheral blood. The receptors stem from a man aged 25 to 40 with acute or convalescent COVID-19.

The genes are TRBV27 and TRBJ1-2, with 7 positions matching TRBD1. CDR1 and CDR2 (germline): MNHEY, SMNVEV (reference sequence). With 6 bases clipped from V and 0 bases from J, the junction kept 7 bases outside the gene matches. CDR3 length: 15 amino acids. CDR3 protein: CASSSGQAPNYGYTF. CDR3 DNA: TGTGCCAGCAGCTCAGGACAGGCCCCTAACTATGGCTACACCTTC.

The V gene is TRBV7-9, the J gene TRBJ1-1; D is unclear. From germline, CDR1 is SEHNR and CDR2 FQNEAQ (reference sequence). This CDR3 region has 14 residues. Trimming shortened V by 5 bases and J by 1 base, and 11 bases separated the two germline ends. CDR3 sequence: CASSTTTRNTEAFF. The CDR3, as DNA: TGTGCCAGCAGCACCACTACAAGGAACACTGAAGCTTTCTTT.

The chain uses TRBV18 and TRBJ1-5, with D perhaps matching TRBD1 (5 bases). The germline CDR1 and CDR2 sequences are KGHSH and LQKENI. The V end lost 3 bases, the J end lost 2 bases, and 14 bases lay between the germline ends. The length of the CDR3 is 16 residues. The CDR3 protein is CASSPRSGGGNQPQHF. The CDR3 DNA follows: TGTGCCAGCTCACCGCGGTCTGGGGGGGGCAATCAGCCCCAGCATTTT.

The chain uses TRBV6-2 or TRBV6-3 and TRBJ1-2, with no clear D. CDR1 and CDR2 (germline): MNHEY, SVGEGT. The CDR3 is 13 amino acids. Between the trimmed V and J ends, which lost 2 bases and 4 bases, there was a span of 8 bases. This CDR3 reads CASSYTESYGYTF. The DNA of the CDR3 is TGTGCCAGCAGTTACACGGAGTCCTATGGCTACACCTTC.

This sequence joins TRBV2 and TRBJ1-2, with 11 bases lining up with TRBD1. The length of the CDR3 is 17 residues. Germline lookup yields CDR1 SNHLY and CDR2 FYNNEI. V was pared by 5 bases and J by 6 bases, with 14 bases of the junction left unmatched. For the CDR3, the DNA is TGTGCCAGCAGTTCCGGACAGGGGGCTAGGTTACGAGATGGCTACACCTTC. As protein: CASSSGQGARLRDGYTF. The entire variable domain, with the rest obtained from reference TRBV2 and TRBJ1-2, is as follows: EPEVTQTPSHQVTQMGQEVILRCVPISNHLYFYWYRQILGQKVEFLVSFYNNEISEKSEIFDDQFSVERPDGSNFTLKIRSTKLEDSAMYFCASSSGQGARLRDGYTFGSGTRLTVV.

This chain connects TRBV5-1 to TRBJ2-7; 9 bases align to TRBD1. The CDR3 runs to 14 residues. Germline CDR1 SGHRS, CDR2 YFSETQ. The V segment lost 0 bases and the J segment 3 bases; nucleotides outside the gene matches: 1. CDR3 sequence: CASSLDRGLYEQYF. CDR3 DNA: TGCGCCAGCAGCTTGGACAGGGGGCTCTACGAGCAGTACTTC.

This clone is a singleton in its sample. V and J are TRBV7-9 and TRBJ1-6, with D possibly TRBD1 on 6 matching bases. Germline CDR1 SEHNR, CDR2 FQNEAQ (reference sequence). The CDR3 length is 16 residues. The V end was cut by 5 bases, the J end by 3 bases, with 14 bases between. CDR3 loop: CASSPGRTVYNSPLHF. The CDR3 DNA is TGTGCCAGCAGCCCCGGTCGGACAGTCTATAATTCACCCCTCCACTTT.

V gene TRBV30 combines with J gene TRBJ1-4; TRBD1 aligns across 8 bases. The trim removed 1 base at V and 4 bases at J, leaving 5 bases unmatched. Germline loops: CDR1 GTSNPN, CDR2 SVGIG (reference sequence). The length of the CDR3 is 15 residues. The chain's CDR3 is CAWSDEQGDNEKLFF. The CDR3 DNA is TGTGCCTGGAGTGATGAACAGGGGGATAATGAAAAACTGTTTTTT.

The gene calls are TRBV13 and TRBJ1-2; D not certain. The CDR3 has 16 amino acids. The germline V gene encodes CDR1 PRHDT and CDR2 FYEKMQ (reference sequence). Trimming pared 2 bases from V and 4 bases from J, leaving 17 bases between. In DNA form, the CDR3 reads TGTGCCAGCAGCTTAAAACAGCAAGAAAAAATCTATGGCTACACCTTC. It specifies CASSLKQQEKIYGYTF.

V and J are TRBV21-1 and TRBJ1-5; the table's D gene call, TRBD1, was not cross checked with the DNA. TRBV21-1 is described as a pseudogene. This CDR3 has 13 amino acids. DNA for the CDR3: TGTGCCAGCACCCCACAGGGGGGTCAGCCCCAGCATTTT. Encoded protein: CASTPQGGQPQHF.

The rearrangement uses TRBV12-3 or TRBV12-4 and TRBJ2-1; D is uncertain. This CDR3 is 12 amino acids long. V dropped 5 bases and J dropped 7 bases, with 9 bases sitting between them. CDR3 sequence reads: CASSPLFNEQFF. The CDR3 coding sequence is TGTGCCAGCAGTCCACTCTTTAATGAGCAGTTCTTC.

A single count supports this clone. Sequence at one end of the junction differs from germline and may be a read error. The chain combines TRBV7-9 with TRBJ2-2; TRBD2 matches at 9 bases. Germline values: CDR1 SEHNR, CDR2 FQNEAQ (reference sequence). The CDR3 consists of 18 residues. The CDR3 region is CASSLAGAGGQNTGELFF. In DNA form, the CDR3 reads TGTGCCAGCAGCCTAGCCGGAGCGGGGGGCCAGAACACCGGGGAGCTGTTTTTT.